This TCR beta chain was sequenced for a study of cytomegalovirus exposure and HLA in healthy donors. In this sample, this clone turned up once. Its antigen is unknown. CDR3 length equals 13 residues. The V and J ends lost 2 bases and 3 bases respectively, with 8 bases between them. Germline V gives CDR1 SGHRS, CDR2 YFSETQ. Participants comprised healthy donors of bone marrow. Unrecorded immune exposures were likely, despite nominal health at sampling. Study results and limitations: Through in vitro validation, three CMV-associated chains were shown to be specific for CMV antigens. Certain sequence variants were highly shared and formed a cluster, and this cluster was likely a sequencing artifact.

PCR involved 60 Vbeta and 13 Jbeta primers. Sequencing was performed with immunoSEQ multiplex PCR; in TCRdb, only in-frame clones are kept and a portion is missing. The sample includes over 150,000 clones, around 80% of them seen just once. Material: PBMCs. The TCR was taken from a woman aged 45-65 years in good health and CMV-seropositive. The chain uses TRBV5-1 and TRBJ1-1; D not resolved. DNA of the CDR3: TGCGCCAGCAGCTTTTCCGTTGACACTGAAGCTTTCTTT. Residues: CASSFSVDTEAFF. Filled out from reference TRBV5-1 and TRBJ1-1, the complete variable domain reads KAGVTQTPRYLIKTRGQQVTLSCSPISGHRSVSWYQQTPGQGLQFLFEYFSETQRNKGNFPGRFSGRQFSNSRSEMNVSTLELGDSALYLCASSFSVDTEAFFGQGTRLTVV.